This T cell receptor beta chain was profiled in a study of cytomegalovirus exposure and HLA in healthy donors. Study overall: Around 200 million T cells yielded about 120 million unique TCR beta sequences, as an earlier analysis found. Study-level results: Later analysis demonstrated an association between a missense DCLRE1C variant and TCR beta V- and J-gene trimming. CMV antigen specificity was confirmed in vitro for a few CMV-associated chains.

Points on this clone: Antigen: not known.

Primers: 60 Vbeta forward and 13 Jbeta reverse. The method was immunoSEQ multiplex PCR; TCRdb's version includes in-frame clones alone and lacks a portion of them. The sample carries under 200,000 clones, roughly 80% recorded once. The CDR3 is 16 amino acids. V was clipped by 3 bases and J by 3 bases, with 19 bases between them. The germline V gene has CDR1 SGHNT and CDR2 YYREEE (reference sequence). This receptor was obtained from a woman aged 18-35 years in good health and CMV-seronegative. Sequences were obtained from PBMCs. V gene TRBV5-4 combines with J gene TRBJ2-7, with a tentative D call TRBD1 (8 bases). The CDR3 protein is CASSWGGQEVYYEQYF. The CDR3 nucleotides are TGTGCCAGCAGCTGGGGGGGACAGGAGGTTTACTACGAGCAGTACTTC.